This note documents a single T cell receptor (beta chain) sequence. A few counts support this clonotype. Its antigen is unknown. Base qualities are not provided; no much larger clone lies one nucleotide away. The record originates from a study of response to subunit inactivated influenza vaccine (dated by TCRdb to the late 2010s). Background for the entire study: Deep quantitative profiling of the T cell receptor repertoire was used in the study to follow responses to a trivalent subunit inactivated influenza vaccine. Overall study results and their limits: The authors proposed that each seasonal influenza vaccination may bring in only a limited number of new T cells.

To prepare the library, RT-PCR was applied. The instrument was an Illumina HiSeq 2500. The public sequencing data were trimmed at Q25 with fastp and processed into clonotypes with MiXCR by TCRdb, which kept only in-frame beta chains. Rows with one shared CDR3 protein collapse into an entry with the most common genes and DNA. Across this sample there are under 500,000 distinct CDR3 sequences, with around 9.9% seen only once. In total, the top ten clones hold approximately 12% of the sample. The CDR3 measures 16 amino acids from cysteine to phenylalanine. Of all the DNA, just the CDR3 is kept, 48 bases in frame from base 1. The CDR1 and CDR2 encoded by the germline V gene (reference sequence) are DFQATT and SNEGSKA. V has 3 bases trimmed and J has 2 bases trimmed; junction bases matching no gene number 10. What the time point label conveys for this sample: more than 40 days after influenza vaccine administration.

This sequence uses TRBV20-1 and TRBJ1-5, and TRBD1 aligns with 7 junction nucleotides. The sequence was collected from a middle-aged man who received an inactivated influenza vaccine. Donor details come from another sample of the same person, matched by shared clones. Source: PBMCs from blood, taken 45 days after vaccination. Here is the DNA: TGCAGTGCTAGCTCCATCCTGACAGGGCGCAATCAGCCCCAGCATTTT. This sequence encodes CSASSILTGRNQPQHF.